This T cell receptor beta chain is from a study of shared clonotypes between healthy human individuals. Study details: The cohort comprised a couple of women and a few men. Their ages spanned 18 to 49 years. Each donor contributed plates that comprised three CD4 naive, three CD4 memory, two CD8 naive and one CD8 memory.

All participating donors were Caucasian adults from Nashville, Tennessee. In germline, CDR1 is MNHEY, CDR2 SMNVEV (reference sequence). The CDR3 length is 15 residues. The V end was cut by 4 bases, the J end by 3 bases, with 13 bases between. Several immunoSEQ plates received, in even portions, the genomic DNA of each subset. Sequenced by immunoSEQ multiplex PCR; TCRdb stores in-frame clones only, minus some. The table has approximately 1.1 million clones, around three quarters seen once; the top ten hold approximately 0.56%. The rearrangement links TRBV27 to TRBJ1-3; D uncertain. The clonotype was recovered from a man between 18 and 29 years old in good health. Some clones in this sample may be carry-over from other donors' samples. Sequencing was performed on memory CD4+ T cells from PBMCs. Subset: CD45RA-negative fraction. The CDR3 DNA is TGTGCCAGCAGTTGGACGGACCCTCGTGGAAACACCATATATTTT. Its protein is CASSWTDPRGNTIYF.